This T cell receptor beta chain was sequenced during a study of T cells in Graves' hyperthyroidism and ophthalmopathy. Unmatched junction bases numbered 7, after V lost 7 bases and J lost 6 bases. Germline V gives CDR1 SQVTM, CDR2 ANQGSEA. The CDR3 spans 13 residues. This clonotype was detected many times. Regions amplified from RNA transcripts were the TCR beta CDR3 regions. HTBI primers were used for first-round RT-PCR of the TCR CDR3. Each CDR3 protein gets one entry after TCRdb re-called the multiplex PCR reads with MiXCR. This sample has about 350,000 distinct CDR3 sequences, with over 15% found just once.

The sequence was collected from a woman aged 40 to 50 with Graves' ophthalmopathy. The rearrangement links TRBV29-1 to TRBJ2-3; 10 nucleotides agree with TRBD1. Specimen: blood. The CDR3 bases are TGCAGCGCCCCGGGACAGGGGATTGATACGCAGTATTTT. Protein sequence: CSAPGQGIDTQYF.